The T cell receptor (beta chain) described here comes from a study of tumor and adjacent non-tumor tissue in lung cancer. Study at large: Samples averaged around 4 million productive TCRbeta reads each. Findings of the study overall: In normal lung, the top 100 clones were significantly more dominant than in tumor. Significantly higher TCR diversity was found in tumor than normal lung.

Regarding this clonotype: Its antigen is still unknown. A much larger clone sits a single nucleotide away, making a read error possible.

A modified ARM-PCR protocol with three rounds of nested PCR amplified TCRbeta. One entry per CDR3 protein results from TCRdb running MiXCR on the multiplex PCR reads. The table includes under 95,000 distinct CDR3 sequences, around 65% detected once. This sample's RNA came from whole unsorted tissue. This CDR3 comprises 13 residues. Germline V gives CDR1 SQVTM, CDR2 ANQGSEA. The trim removed 6 bases at V and 6 bases at J, leaving 8 bases unmatched. V gene TRBV29-1 combines with J gene TRBJ2-5; the match to TRBD1 covers 9 bases. Sample: lung tumor tissue. The clonotype was recovered from a man aged 70 or older with non-small cell lung cancer. As DNA, the CDR3 is TGCAGCGTAGCGGACAGGGGAACGAAGACCCAGTACTTC. Translating it yields CSVADRGTKTQYF.